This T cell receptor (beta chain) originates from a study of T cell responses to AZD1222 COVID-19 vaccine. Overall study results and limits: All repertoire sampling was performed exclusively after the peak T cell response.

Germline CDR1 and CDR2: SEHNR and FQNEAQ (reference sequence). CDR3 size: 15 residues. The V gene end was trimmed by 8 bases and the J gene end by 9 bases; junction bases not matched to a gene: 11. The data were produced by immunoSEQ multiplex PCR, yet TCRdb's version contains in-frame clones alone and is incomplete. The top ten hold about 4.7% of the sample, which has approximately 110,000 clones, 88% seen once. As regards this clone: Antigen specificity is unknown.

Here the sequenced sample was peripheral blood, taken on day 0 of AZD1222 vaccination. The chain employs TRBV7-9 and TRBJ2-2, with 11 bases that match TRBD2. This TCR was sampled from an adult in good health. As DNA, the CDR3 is TGTGCCAGCCTCCGGACTAGCGGGTGGAGTAGGGAGCTGTTTTTT. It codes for CASLRTSGWSRELFF.